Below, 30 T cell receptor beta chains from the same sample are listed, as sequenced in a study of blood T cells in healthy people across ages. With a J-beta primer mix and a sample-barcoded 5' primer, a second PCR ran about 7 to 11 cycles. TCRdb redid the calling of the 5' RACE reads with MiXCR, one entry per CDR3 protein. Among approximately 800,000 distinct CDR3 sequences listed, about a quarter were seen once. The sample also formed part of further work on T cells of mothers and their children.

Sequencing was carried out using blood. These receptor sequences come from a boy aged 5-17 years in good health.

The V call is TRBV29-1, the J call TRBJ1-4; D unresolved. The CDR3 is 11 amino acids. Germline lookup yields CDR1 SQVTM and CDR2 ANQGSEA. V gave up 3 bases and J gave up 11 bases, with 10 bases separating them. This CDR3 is CSVDTGVKLFF. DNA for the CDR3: TGCAGCGTTGATACCGGGGTTAAACTGTTTTTT.

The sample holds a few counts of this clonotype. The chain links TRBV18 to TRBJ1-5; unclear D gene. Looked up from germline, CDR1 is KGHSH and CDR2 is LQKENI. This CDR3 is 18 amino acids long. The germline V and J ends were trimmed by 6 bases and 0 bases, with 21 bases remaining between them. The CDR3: CASSPEPPGDYSNQPQHF. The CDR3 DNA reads TGTGCCAGCTCTCCCGAACCACCCGGGGATTATAGCAATCAGCCCCAGCATTTT. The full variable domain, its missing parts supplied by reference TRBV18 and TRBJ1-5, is NAGVMQNPRHLVRRRGQEARLRCSPMKGHSHVYWYRQLPEEGLKFMVYLQKENIIDESGMPKERFSAEFPKEGPSILRIQQVVRGDSAAYFCASSPEPPGDYSNQPQHFGDGTRLSIL.

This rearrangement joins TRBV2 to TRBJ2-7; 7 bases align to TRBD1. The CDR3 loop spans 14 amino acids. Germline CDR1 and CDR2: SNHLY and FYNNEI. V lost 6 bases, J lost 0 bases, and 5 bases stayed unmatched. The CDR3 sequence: CASRGTEISYEQYF. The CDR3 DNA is TGTGCCAGCAGGGGGACAGAAATCTCCTACGAGCAGTACTTC. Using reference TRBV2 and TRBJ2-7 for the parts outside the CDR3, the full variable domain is EPEVTQTPSHQVTQMGQEVILRCVPISNHLYFYWYRQILGQKVEFLVSFYNNEISEKSEIFDDQFSVERPDGSNFTLKIRSTKLEDSAMYFCASRGTEISYEQYFGPGTRLTVT.

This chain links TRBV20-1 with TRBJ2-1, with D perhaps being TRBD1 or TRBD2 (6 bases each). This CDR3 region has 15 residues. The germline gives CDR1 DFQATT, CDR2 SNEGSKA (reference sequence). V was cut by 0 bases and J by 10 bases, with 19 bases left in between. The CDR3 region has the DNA TGCAGTGCTAGAGATAGGGACACCTGGAGGGGGGAGCAGTTCTTC. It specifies CSARDRDTWRGEQFF.

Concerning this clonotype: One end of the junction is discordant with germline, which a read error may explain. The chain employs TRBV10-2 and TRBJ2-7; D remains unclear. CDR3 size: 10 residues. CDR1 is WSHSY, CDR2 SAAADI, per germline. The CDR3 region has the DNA TGCGCCACCTTCGACCTTCAACATCACTTC. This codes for CATFDLQHHF.

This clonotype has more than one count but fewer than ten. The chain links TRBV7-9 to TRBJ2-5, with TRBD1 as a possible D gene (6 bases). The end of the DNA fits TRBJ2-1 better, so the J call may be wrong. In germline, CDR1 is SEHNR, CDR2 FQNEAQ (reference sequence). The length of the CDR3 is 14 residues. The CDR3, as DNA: TGTGCCAGCAGCTTCGGGACAACTTACAATGAGCAGTTCTTC. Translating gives CASSFGTTYNEQFF.

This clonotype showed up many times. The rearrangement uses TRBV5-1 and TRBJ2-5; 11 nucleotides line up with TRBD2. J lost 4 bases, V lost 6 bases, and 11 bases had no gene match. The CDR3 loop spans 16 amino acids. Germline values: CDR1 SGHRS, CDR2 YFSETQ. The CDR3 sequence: CASTSSSLAGGETQYF. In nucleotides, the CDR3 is TGCGCCAGCACCAGCTCTAGCCTAGCGGGGGGAGAGACCCAGTACTTC.

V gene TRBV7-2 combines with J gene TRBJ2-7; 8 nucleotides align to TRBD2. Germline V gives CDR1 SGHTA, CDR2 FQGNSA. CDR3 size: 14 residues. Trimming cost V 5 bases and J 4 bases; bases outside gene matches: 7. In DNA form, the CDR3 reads TGTGCCAGCAGCGCATACCCGGGGGGGTACGAGCAGTACTTC. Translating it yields CASSAYPGGYEQYF.

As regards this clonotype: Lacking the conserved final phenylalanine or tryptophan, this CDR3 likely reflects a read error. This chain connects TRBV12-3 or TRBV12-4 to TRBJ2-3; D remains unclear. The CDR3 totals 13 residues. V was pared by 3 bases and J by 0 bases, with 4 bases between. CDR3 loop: CASSFFSTDTQYL. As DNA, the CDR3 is TGTGCCAGCAGTTTTTTTAGCACAGATACGCAGTATCTT.

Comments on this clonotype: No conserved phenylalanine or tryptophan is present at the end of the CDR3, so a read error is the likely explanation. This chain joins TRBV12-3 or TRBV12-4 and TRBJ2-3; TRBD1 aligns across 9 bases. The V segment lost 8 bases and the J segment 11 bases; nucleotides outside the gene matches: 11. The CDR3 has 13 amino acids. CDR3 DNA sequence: TGTGCCAGCGGCACAGGGGGCGCAGATGTGCAGTATTCT. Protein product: CASGTGGADVQYS.

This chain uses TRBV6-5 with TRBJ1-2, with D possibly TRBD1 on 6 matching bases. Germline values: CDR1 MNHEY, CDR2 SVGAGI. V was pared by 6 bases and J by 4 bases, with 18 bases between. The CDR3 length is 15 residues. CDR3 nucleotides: TGTGCCAGCAGCTCCCTTCGTAGGGGGGGCTATGGCTACACCTTC. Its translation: CASSSLRRGGYGYTF.

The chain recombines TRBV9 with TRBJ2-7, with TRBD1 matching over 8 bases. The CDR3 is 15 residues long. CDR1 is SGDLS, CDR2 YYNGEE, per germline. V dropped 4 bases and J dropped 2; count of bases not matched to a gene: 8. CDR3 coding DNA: TGTGCCAGCAGCCCCCGGACAGGGCAGACCTACGAGCAGTACTTC. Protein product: CASSPRTGQTYEQYF.

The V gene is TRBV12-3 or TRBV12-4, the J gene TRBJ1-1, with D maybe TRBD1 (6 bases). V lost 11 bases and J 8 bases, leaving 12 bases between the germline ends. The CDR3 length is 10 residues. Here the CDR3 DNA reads TGTGCCGAGGTTCAGGGGGAAGCTTTCTTT. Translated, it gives CAEVQGEAFF.

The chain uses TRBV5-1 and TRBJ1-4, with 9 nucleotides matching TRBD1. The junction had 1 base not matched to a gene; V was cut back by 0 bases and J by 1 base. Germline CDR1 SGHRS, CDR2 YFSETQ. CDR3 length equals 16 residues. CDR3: CASSLDRGLTNEKLFF. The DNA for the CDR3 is TGCGCCAGCAGCTTGGACAGGGGGCTAACTAATGAAAAACTGTTTTTT.

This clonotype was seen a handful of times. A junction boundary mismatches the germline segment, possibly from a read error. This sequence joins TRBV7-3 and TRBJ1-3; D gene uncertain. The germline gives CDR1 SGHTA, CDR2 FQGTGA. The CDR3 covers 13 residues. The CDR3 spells CASSLYIGNTIYF. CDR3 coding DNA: TGTGCCAGCAGCCTCTATATCGGAAACACCATATACTTT.

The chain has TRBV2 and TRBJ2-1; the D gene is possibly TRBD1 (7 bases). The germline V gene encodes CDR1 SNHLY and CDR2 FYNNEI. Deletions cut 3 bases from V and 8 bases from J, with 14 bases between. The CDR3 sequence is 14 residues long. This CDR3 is CASSEFRGDDEQFF. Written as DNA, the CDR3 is TGTGCCAGCAGTGAGTTCAGGGGGGACGATGAGCAGTTCTTC.

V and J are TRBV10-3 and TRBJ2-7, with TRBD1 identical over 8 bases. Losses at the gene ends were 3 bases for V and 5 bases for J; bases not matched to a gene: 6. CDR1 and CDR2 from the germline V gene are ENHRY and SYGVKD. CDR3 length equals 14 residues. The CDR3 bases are TGTGCCATCAGTGAACAGGGGGGAGGAAACGAGCAGTACTTC. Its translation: CAISEQGGGNEQYF.

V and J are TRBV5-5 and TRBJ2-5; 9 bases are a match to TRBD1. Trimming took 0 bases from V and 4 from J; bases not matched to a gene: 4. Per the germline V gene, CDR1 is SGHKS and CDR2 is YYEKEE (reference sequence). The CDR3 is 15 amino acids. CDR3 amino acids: CASSLGGQGGETQYF. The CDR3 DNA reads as TGTGCCAGCAGCTTGGGGGGACAGGGAGGAGAGACCCAGTACTTC.

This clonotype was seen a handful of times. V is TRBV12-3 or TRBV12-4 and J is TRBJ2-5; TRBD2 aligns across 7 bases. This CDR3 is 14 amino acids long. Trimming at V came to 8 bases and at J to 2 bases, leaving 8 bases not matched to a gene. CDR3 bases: TGTGCCAGCGCCCGGGGGGAGGGGCAAGAGACCCAGTACTTC. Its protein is CASARGEGQETQYF.

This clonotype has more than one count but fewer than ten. The CDR3 nucleotides read TGTGCCAGCAGCAAAAAGTTCCCGGGACTAGCGATTTCAACCGCCTACGAGCAGTACTTC. Its translation: CASSKKFPGLAISTAYEQYF. This chain connects TRBV21-1 to TRBJ2-7; the D segment call TRBD2 is taken from the table without a DNA check. TRBV21-1 is a known pseudogene. The CDR3 loop spans 20 amino acids.

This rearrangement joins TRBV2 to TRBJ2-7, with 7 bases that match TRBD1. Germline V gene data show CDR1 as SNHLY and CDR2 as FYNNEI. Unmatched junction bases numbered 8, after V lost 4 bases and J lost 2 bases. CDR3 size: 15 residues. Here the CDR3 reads CASSGGQPATYEQYF. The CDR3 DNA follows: TGTGCCAGCAGTGGGGGACAGCCTGCAACCTACGAGCAGTACTTC.

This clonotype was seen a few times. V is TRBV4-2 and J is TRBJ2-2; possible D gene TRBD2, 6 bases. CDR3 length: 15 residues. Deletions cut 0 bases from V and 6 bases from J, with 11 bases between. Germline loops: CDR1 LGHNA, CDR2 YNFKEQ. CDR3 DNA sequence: TGTGCCAGCAGCCAAGAACCGGGGGTGGCCGGGGAGCTGTTTTTT. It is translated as CASSQEPGVAGELFF.

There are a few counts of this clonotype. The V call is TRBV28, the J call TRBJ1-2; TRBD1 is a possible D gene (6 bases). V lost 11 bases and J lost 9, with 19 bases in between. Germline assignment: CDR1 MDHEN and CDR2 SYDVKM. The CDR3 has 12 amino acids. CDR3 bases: TGTGCCGTCCAGGGGAAAATTGTAAGCTACACCTTC. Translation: CAVQGKIVSYTF.

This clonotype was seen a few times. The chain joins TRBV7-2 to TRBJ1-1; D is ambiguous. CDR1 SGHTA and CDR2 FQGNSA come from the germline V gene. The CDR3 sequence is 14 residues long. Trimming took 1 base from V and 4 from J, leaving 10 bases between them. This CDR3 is CASSLVVSLTEAFF. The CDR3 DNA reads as TGTGCCAGCAGCTTAGTCGTCAGTCTCACTGAAGCTTTCTTT.

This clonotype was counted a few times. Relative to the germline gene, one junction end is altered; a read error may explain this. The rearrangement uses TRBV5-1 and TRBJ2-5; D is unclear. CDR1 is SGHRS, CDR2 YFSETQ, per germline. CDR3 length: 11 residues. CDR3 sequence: CTSSLESQQYF. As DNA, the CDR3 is TGCACCAGCAGCTTGGAGTCCCAGCAGTACTTC.

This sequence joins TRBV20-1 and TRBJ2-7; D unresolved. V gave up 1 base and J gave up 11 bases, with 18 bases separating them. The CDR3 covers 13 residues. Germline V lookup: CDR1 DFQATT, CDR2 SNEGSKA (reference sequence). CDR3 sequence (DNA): TGCAGTGCTAGAGCGCCGGGCCCCCTTGGGGAGTACTTC. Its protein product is CSARAPGPLGEYF.

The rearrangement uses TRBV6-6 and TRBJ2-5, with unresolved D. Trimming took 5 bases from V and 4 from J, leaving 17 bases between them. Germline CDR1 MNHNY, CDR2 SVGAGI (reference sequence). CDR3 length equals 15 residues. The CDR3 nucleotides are TGTGCCAGCAGTAGTCCGGGCCCACCCCCAGAGACCCAGTACTTC. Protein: CASSSPGPPPETQYF.

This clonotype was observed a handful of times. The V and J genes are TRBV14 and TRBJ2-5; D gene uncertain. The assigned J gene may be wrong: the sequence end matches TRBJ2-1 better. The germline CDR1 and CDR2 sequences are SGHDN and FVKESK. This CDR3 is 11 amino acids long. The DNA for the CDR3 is TGTGCCAGCAGCCAACAGTATGAGCAGTTCTTC. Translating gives CASSQQYEQFF.

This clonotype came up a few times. The CDR3 sequence: CASSNRDRGFGETQYF. In DNA, the CDR3 is TGTGCCAGCAGCAACCGGGACAGGGGGTTCGGAGAGACCCAGTACTTC. This rearrangement joins TRBV12-3 or TRBV12-4 to TRBJ2-5, with 11 bases lining up with TRBD1. The ends lost 6 bases at V and 4 bases at J; junction bases unmatched: 10. CDR3 length equals 16 residues.

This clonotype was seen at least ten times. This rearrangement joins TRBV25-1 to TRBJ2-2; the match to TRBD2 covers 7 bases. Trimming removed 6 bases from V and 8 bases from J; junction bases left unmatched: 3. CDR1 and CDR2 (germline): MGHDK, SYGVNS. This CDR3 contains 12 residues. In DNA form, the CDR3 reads TGTGCCAGCAGCGGCGGGGGAGGGGAGCTGTTTTTT. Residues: CASSGGGGELFF.